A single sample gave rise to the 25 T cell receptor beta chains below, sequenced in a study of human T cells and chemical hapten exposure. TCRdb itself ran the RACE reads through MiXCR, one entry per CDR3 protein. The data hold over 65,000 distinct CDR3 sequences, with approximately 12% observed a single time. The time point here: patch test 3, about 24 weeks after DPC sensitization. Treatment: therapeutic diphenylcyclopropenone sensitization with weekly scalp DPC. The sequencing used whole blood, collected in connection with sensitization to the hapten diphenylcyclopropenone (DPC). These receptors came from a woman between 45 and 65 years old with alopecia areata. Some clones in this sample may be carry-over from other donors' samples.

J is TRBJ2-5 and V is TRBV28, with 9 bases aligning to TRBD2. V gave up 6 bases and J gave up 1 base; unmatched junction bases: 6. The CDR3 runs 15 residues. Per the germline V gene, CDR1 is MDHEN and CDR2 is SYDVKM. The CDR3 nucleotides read TGTGCCAGCAGAGCCGGGACTAGCTTCCAAGAGACCCAGTACTTC. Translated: CASRAGTSFQETQYF.

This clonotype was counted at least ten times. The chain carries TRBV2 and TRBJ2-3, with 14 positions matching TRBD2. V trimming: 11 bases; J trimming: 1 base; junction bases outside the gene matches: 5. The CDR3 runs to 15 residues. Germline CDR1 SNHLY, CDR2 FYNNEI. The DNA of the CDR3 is TGTGCCGGTGAGACTAGCGGGAGGGGCACAGATACGCAGTATTTT. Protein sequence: CAGETSGRGTDTQYF.

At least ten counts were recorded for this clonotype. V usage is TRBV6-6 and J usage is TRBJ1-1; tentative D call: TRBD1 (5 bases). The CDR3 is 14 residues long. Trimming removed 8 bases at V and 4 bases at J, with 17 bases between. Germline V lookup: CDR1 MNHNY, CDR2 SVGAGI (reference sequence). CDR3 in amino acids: CASLPSTVCTEAFF. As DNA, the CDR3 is TGTGCCAGCTTGCCGTCGACAGTATGCACTGAAGCTTTCTTT.

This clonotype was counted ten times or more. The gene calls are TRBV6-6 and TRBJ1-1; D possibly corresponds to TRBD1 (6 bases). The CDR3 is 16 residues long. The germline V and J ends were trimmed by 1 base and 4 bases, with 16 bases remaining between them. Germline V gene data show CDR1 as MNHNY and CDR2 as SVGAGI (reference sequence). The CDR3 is CASSYFVTGLGTEAFF. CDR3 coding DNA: TGTGCCAGCAGTTACTTTGTCACAGGGTTGGGCACTGAAGCTTTCTTT.

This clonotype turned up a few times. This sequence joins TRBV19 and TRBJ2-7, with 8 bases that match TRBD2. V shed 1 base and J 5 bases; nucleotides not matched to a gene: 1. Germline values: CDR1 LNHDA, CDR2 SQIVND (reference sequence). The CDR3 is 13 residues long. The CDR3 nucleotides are TGTGCCAGTAGTATAGCGCGGGGGGACGAGCAGTACTTC. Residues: CASSIARGDEQYF.

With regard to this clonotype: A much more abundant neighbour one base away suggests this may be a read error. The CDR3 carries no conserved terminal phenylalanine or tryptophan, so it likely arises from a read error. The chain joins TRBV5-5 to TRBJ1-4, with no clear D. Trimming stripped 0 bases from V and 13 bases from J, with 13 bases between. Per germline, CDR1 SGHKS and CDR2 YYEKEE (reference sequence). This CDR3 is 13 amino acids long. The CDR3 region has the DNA TGTGCCAGCAGCTTGGGCGGCATTGGACGACTGTTTATT. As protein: CASSLGGIGRLFI.

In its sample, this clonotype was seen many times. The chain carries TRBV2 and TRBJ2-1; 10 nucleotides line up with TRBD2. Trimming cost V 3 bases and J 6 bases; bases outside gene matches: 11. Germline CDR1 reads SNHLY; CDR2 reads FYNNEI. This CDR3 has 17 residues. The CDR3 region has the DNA TGTGCCAGCAGTGAGCGTATACTAGCGGGGACCGGCAATGAGCAGTTCTTC. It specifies CASSERILAGTGNEQFF.

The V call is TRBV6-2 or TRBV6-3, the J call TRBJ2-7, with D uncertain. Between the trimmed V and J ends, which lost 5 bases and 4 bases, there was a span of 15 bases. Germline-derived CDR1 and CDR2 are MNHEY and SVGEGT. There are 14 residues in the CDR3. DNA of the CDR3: TGTGCCAGCAGTCTACGTCGCGCCGGATACGAGCAGTACTTC. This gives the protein CASSLRRAGYEQYF.

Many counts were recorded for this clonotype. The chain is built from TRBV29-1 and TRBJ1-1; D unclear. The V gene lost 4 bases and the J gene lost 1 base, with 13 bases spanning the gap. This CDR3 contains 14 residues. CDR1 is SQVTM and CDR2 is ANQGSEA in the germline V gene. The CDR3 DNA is TGCAGCGTTGTCGAGAGAGCTAAGAACACTGAAGCTTTCTTT. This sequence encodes CSVVERAKNTEAFF.

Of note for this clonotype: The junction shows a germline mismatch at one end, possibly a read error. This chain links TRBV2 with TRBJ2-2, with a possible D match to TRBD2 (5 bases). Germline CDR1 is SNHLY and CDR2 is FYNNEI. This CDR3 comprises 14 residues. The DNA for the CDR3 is TGTGCCAGCAGTGAAAAACCGAACACCGGGAAGCTGTTTTTT. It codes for CASSEKPNTGKLFF.

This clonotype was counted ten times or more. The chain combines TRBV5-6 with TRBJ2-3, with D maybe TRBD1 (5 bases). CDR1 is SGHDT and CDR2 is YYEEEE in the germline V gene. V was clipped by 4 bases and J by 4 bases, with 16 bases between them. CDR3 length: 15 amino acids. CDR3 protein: CASSKGEWAADTQYF. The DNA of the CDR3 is TGTGCCAGCAGCAAAGGGGAATGGGCGGCAGATACGCAGTATTTT.

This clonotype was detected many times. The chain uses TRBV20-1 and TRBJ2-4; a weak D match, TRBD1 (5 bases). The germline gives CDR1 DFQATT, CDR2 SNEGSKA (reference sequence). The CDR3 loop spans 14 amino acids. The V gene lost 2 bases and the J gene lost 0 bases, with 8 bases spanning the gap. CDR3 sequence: CSARLQGAKNIQYF. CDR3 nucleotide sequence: TGCAGTGCTAGACTCCAGGGAGCCAAAAACATTCAGTACTTC.

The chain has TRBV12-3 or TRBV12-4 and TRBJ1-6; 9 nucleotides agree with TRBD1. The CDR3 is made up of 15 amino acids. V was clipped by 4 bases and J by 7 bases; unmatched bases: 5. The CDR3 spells CASSSGDRVNSPLHF. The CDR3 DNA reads TGTGCCAGCAGTTCCGGGGACAGGGTAAATTCACCCCTCCACTTT.

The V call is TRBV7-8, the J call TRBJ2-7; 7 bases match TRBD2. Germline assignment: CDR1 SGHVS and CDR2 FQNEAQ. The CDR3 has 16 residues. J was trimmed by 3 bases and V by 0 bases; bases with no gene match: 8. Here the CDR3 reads CASSLALGGSFYEQYF. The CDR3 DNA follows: TGTGCCAGCAGCTTAGCCCTGGGCGGGAGTTTCTACGAGCAGTACTTC.

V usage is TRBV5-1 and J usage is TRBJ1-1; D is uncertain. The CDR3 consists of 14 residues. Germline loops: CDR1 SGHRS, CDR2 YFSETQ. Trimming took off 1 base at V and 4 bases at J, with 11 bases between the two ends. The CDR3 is CASSLSWLSTEAFF. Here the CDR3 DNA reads TGCGCCAGCAGCTTGTCGTGGTTAAGCACTGAAGCTTTCTTT.

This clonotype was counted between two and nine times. The CDR3 bases are TGTGCCATCAGGGCAGGGACAGGCAATCAGCCCCAGCATTTT. Translated, it gives CAIRAGTGNQPQHF. The chain employs TRBV10-3 and TRBJ1-5; 7 bases line up with TRBD1. V trimming: 6 bases; J trimming: 2 bases; junction bases outside the gene matches: 4. The length of the CDR3 is 14 residues. Germline CDR1 ENHRY, CDR2 SYGVKD.

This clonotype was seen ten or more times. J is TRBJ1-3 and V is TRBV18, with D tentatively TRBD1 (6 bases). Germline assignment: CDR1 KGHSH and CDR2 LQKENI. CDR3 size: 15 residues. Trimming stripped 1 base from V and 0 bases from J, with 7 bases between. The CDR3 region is CASSPRTVSGNTIYF. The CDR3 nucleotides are TGTGCCAGCTCACCACGGACAGTCTCTGGAAACACCATATATTTT.

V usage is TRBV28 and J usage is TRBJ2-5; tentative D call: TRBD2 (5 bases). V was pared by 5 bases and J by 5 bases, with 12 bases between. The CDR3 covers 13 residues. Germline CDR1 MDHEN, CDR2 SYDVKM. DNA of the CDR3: TGTGCCAGCAGTCCTGACTATTCGGAGACCCAGTACTTC. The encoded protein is CASSPDYSETQYF.

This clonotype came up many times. This CDR3 reads CAAGVGASTDTQYF. Here the CDR3 DNA reads TGTGCCGCAGGAGTGGGGGCCAGCACAGATACGCAGTATTTT. V and J are TRBV7-2 and TRBJ2-3; a weak D match, TRBD1 (6 bases). CDR1 is SGHTA, CDR2 FQGNSA, per germline. This CDR3 comprises 14 residues. Deletions cut 11 bases from V and 0 bases from J, with 15 bases between. Supplemented by reference TRBV7-2 and TRBJ2-3, the full variable domain reads GAGVSQSPSNKVTEKGKDVELRCDPISGHTALYWYRQSLGQGLEFLIYFQGNSAPDKSGLPSDRFSAERTGGSVSTLTIQRTQQEDSAVYLCAAGVGASTDTQYFGPGTRLTVL.

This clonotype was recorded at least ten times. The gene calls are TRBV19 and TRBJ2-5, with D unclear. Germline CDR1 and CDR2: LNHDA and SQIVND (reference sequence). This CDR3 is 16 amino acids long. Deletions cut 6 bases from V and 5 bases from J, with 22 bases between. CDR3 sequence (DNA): TGTGCCAGTAGACACAGAACGTCCGCCTCGGAGGAGACCCAGTACTTC. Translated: CASRHRTSASEETQYF.

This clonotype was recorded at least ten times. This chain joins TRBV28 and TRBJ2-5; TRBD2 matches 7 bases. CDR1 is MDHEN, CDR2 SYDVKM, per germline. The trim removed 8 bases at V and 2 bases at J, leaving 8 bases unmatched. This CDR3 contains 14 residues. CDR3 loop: CASRAGTLQETQYF. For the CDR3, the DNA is TGTGCCAGCCGAGCGGGGACCTTACAAGAGACCCAGTACTTC.

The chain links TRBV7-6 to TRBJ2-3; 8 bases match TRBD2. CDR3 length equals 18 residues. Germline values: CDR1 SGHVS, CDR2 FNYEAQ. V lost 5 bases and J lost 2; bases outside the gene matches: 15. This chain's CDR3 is CASSPRGAGTRVTDTQYF. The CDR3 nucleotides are TGTGCCAGCAGCCCCCGGGGGGCGGGGACTAGAGTCACAGATACGCAGTATTTT.

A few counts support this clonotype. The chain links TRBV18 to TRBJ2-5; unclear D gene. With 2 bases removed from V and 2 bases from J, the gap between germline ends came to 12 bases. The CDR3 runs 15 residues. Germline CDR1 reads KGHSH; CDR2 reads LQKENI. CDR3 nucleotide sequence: TGTGCCAGCTCACCATTTTCAGATCTACAAGAGACCCAGTACTTC. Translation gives CASSPFSDLQETQYF.

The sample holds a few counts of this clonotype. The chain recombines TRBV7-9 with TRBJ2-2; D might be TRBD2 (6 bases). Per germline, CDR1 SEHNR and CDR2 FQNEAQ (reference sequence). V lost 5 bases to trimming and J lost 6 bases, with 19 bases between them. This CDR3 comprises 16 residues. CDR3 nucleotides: TGTGCCAGCAGCCCCCTCGGGCTAGCGTCGTCCGGGGAGCTGTTTTTT. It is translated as CASSPLGLASSGELFF.

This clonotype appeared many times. The CDR3 bases are TGTGCCAGCAGCCTAAGAGGGGACAGGGGGCCGGATGAGCAGTTCTTC. Translating gives CASSLRGDRGPDEQFF. The chain joins TRBV6-1 to TRBJ2-1; 12 bases are shared with TRBD1. Germline loops: CDR1 MNHNS, CDR2 SASEGT. J gave up 8 bases and V 6 bases, and 11 bases lay outside the gene matches. This CDR3 contains 16 residues.